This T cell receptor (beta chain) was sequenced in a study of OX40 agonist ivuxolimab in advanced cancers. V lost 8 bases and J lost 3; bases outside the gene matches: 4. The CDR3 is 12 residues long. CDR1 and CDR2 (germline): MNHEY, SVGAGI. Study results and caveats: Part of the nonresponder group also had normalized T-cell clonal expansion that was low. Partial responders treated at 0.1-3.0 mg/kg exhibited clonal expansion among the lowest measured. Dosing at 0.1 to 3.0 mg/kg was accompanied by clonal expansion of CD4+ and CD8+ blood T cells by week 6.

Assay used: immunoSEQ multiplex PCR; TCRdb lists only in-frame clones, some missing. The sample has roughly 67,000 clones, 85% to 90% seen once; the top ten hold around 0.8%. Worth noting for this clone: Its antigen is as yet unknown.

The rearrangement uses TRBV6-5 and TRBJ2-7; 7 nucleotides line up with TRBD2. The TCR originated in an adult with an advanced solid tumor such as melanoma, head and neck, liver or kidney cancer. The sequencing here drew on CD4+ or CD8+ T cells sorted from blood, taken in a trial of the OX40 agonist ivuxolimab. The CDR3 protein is CASPSGFYEQYF. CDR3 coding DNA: TGTGCCAGCCCTAGCGGATTCTACGAGCAGTACTTC.